The clone carrying this TCR beta chain appeared a few times. Antigen: not known. Treatment defined: oral pan-JAK inhibitor, 5-10 mg twice daily. These data are taken from a study of CD8+ T cells in alopecia areata. Study-level background: Patients remained on tofacitinib for 6 to 18 months and then went 6 months without it. Severity in treated patients was scored by percentage of scalp area affected. Study-level points and caveats: During tofacitinib treatment, many expanded lesional clones remained in scalp and blood. Higher clonality than in normal scalp was seen in lesional scalp, especially alopecia totalis/universalis.

Germline-derived CDR1 and CDR2 are SGHRS and YFSETQ. Trimming removed 4 bases from V and 5 bases from J, with 18 bases in between. The CDR3 extends over 15 amino acids. Once RNA had been extracted, it was reverse transcribed into cDNA to act as the sequencing template. Data came from immunoSEQ multiplex PCR; TCRdb stores just in-frame clones and leaves some out. Of roughly 190,000 clones listed, roughly 60% are singletons. The receptor was derived from a human donor with alopecia areata. The J gene is TRBJ2-5, the V gene TRBV5-1; no firm D call. The sample here was CD4+ T cells sorted from blood, taken at week 24, from a patient treated with tofacitinib. The CDR3 DNA follows: TGCGCCAGCAGCCCAGAGGCCGTCATCGGGGAGACCCAGTACTTC. Protein: CASSPEAVIGETQYF.